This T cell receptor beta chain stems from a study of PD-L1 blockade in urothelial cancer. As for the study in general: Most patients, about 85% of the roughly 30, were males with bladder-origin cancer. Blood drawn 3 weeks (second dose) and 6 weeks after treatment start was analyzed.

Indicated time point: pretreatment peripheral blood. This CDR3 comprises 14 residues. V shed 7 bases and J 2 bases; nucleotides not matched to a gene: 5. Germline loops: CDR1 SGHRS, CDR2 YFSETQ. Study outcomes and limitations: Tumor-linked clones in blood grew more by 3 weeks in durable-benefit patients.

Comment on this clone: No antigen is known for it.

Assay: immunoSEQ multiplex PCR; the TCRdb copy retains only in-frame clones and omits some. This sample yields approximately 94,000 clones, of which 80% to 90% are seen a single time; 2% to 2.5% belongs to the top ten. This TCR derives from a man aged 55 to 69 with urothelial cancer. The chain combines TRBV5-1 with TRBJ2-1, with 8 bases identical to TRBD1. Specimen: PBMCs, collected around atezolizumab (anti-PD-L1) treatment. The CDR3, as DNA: TGCGCCAGCGCCCGGGACAGGACCTACAATGAGCAGTTCTTC. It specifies CASARDRTYNEQFF.